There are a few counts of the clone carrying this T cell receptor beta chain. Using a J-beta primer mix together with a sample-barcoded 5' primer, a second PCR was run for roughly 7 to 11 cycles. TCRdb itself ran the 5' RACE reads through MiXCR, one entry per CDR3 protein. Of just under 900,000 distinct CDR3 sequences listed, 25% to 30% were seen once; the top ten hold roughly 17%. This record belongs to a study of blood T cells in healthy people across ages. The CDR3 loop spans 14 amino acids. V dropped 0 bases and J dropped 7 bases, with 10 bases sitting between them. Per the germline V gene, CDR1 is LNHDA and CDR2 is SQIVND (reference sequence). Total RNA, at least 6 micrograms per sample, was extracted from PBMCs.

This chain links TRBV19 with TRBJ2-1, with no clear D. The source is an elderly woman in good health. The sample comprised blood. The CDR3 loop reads CASSIEVGYNEQFF. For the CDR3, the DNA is TGTGCCAGTAGTATAGAAGTAGGGTATAATGAGCAGTTCTTC. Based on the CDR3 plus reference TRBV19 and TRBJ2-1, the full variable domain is DGGITQSPKYLFRKEGQNVTLSCEQNLNHDAMYWYRQDPGQGLRLIYYSQIVNDFQKGDIAEGYSVSREKKESFPLTVTSAQKNPTAFYLCASSIEVGYNEQFFGPGTRLTVL.